This T cell receptor beta chain was captured by sequencing in a study of T cell responses to AZD1222 COVID-19 vaccine. This CDR3 is built from 14 residues. Germline V lookup: CDR1 ENHRY, CDR2 SYGVKD. Trimming left V 1 base short and J 1 base short, with 7 bases between. Some second doses came at about 4 weeks and others at about 12 weeks; these were pooled. The data were produced by immunoSEQ multiplex PCR, yet TCRdb's version contains in-frame clones alone and is incomplete. The repertoire holds approximately 100,000 clones, with 87% as singletons. Regarding this clone: Its matching antigen is unknown.

General observations from the study: Females made up more of the donors, who were largely white British, and clonal diversity may have come out too low. Spike-wide coverage was observed for vaccine-associated CD4 TCRs, with dominant responses at 160-218 and 743-854.

This specimen consisted of peripheral blood, obtained 28 days after the second AZD1222 dose. The receptor was isolated from an adult who received the AZD1222 COVID-19 vaccine. The chain uses TRBV10-3 and TRBJ1-1; D is uncertain. The CDR3, as DNA: TGTGCCATCAGTGAGTTCCGGGGGAACACTGAAGCTTTCTTT. Its translation is CAISEFRGNTEAFF.